This is a list of T cell receptor beta chains from one sample in a study of cytomegalovirus exposure and HLA in healthy donors. Sequenced by immunoSEQ multiplex PCR; TCRdb stores in-frame clones only, minus some. The sample includes 95,000 to 110,000 clones, more than 65% of them seen just once. Sample: PBMCs. The origin of the receptors is a woman between 18 and 29 years old in good health and CMV-seropositive. The CDR3 runs from the conserved cysteine through the conserved F or W. The order of the fields is D gene, J gene, CDR3 length, clone size, V gene, CDR3 protein, CDR3 DNA. The D gene is left open where the match is weak. Rows give clone size only sometimes, using once, few, many, or a class for an expanded clone.

>-|TRBJ2-3|13|-|TRBV28
CASSPSGADTQYF
TGTGCCAGCAGCCCTTCAGGGGCAGATACGCAGTATTTT
>-|TRBJ2-7|11|-|TRBV20-1
CSARASYEQYF
TGCAGTGCTAGAGCTTCCTACGAGCAGTACTTC
>-|TRBJ2-7|15|once|TRBV14
CASSSFLAPSYEQYF
TGTGCCAGCAGCTCATTTCTAGCGCCCTCCTACGAGCAGTACTTC
>-|TRBJ1-3|14|-|TRBV7-2
CASSLGDPGRTIYF
TGTGCCAGCAGCTTAGGCGACCCAGGCCGGACCATATATTTT
>TRBD1|TRBJ1-5|16|-|TRBV28
CASIETQGGGNQPQHF
TGTGCCAGCATCGAGACACAGGGGGGAGGGAATCAGCCCCAGCATTTT
>TRBD2|TRBJ2-5|17|few|TRBV5-1
CASSASLATLPSGTQYF
TGCGCCAGCAGCGCCTCACTAGCGACCCTCCCATCGGGGACCCAGTACTTC
>-|TRBJ1-1|16|-|TRBV11-3
CASSLGGSLMNTEAFF
TGTGCCAGCAGCTTAGGCGGCAGTCTTATGAACACTGAAGCTTTCTTT
>-|TRBJ1-4|13|-|TRBV21-1
CASRTGLDEKLFF
TGTGCCAGCAGGACAGGGCTGGATGAAAAACTGTTTTTT
>-|TRBJ2-3|17|-|TRBV7-3
CASSLGRARAFTDTQYF
TGTGCCAGCAGCTTGGGCAGGGCCCGAGCCTTTACAGATACGCAGTATTTT
>TRBD2|TRBJ2-5|15|-|TRBV5-1
CASSLKAGGPGTQYF
TGCGCCAGCAGCTTGAAAGCGGGGGGGCCGGGGACCCAGTACTTC
>-|TRBJ1-5|15|-|TRBV7-8
CASSPGLNSNQPQHF
TGTGCCAGCAGCCCAGGGCTAAATAGCAATCAGCCCCAGCATTTT
>-|TRBJ2-7|13|-|TRBV19
CASSRTDSYEQYF
TGTGCCAGTAGTAGGACAGATTCCTACGAGCAGTACTTC
>-|TRBJ1-1|14|-|TRBV10-1
CASSGGPGLTEAFF
TGCGCCAGCAGTGGGGGGCCCGGACTGACTGAAGCTTTCTTT
>TRBD2|TRBJ2-3|14|-|TRBV7-7
CASSPSGRTDTQYF
TGTGCTAGCAGCCCTAGCGGGAGAACAGATACGCAGTATTTT
>TRBD1|TRBJ1-5|14|once|TRBV2
CASTEGQLNQPQHF
TGTGCCAGCACCGAGGGACAGCTCAATCAGCCCCAGCATTTT
>-|TRBJ1-1|15|-|TRBV6-6
CASSYGQFMNTEAFF
TGTGCCAGCAGTTACGGTCAGTTCATGAACACTGAAGCTTTCTTT
>TRBD1|TRBJ2-7|16|-|TRBV4-3
CASSQGTGGPTYEQYF
TGCGCCAGCAGCCAAGGGACAGGGGGGCCAACCTACGAGCAGTACTTC
>TRBD1|TRBJ2-2|17|-|TRBV9
CASSVSLDRGETGELFF
TGTGCCAGCAGCGTATCTCTGGACAGGGGAGAGACCGGGGAGCTGTTTTTT
>TRBD2|TRBJ2-2|15|-|TRBV6-1
CASIGLAGAGGELFF
TGTGCCAGCATAGGGCTAGCGGGGGCCGGGGGGGAGCTGTTTTTT
>-|TRBJ2-3|13|-|TRBV5-1
CASSVVLADTQYF
TGCGCCAGCAGCGTCGTACTAGCAGATACGCAGTATTTT
>-|TRBJ1-2|15|-|TRBV6-5
CASSYSPSPNYGYTF
TGTGCCAGCAGTTACTCCCCGTCCCCTAACTATGGCTACACCTTC
>-|TRBJ2-1|19|-|TRBV5-1
CASSLLARGRGSSYNEQFF
TGCGCCAGCAGCTTGCTGGCCAGGGGGCGGGGGAGCTCCTACAATGAGCAGTTCTTC
>-|TRBJ2-5|13|-|TRBV11-1
CASTLPSQETQYF
TGTGCCAGCACCCTCCCCAGCCAAGAGACCCAGTACTTC
>-|TRBJ1-5|15|-|TRBV7-8
CASSSQPDSNQPQHF
TGTGCCAGCAGCTCACAGCCCGATAGCAATCAGCCCCAGCATTTT
>-|TRBJ2-7|15|-|TRBV4-3
CASSHAQLQGSEQYF
TGCGCCAGCAGCCATGCACAGCTTCAGGGAAGCGAGCAGTACTTC
>-|TRBJ1-5|12|-|TRBV7-2
CASSPGWPPQHF
TGTGCCAGCAGCCCCGGGTGGCCGCCCCAGCATTTT
>-|TRBJ1-3|13|-|TRBV7-9
CASSSTLGNTIYF
TGTGCCAGCAGCTCCACCCTAGGAAACACCATATATTTT
>TRBD2|TRBJ2-7|14|once|TRBV7-9
CASSRSGNNHEQYF
TGTGCCAGCAGTCGAAGCGGGAACAACCACGAGCAGTACTTC
>-|TRBJ2-7|15|-|TRBV27
CASSNLDRQVYEQYF
TGTGCCAGCAGTAACCTGGACAGACAAGTCTACGAGCAGTACTTC
>-|TRBJ2-5|13|-|TRBV6-6
CASSHYGAETQYF
TGTGCCAGCAGTCATTACGGAGCCGAGACCCAGTACTTC
>TRBD1|TRBJ2-3|15|-|TRBV27
CASSFDRGRTDTQYF
TGTGCCAGCAGTTTCGACAGGGGGCGCACAGATACGCAGTATTTT
>TRBD2|TRBJ2-3|16|-|TRBV5-1
CASSLGLAGSTDTQYF
TGCGCCAGCAGCTTGGGGCTAGCGGGGAGCACAGATACGCAGTATTTT
>TRBD2|TRBJ2-2|18|-|TRBV19
CASSISPSGRGNTGELFF
TGTGCCAGTAGTATAAGCCCCTCGGGGAGGGGAAACACCGGGGAGCTGTTTTTT
>-|TRBJ2-2|16|-|TRBV25-1
CASSDGRRFTAGELFF
TGTGCCAGCAGTGACGGTAGGAGGTTCACGGCCGGGGAGCTGTTTTTT
>-|TRBJ1-1|13|once|TRBV7-8
CASSLSQNTEAFF
TGTGCCAGCAGCTTATCACAAAACACTGAAGCTTTCTTT
>-|TRBJ2-7|16|-|TRBV19
CASSPRDTGTPYEQYF
TGTGCCAGTAGTCCACGGGACACCGGAACCCCCTACGAGCAGTACTTC
>-|TRBJ2-3|10|-|TRBV29-1
CSVAPDTQYF
TGCAGCGTTGCTCCAGATACGCAGTATTTT
>TRBD1|TRBJ2-3|16|-|TRBV5-1
CASSPTGVPGTDTQYF
TGCGCCAGCTCACCGACAGGGGTCCCGGGAACAGATACGCAGTATTTT
>TRBD2|TRBJ2-7|13|few|TRBV2
CASSEGGRYEQYF
TGTGCCAGCAGTGAGGGGGGGAGATACGAGCAGTACTTC
>-|TRBJ2-7|19|-|TRBV7-6
CASSLIATGAGHSSSEQYF
TGTGCCAGCAGCTTAATTGCGACCGGAGCGGGTCACTCCTCCTCCGAGCAGTACTTC
>-|TRBJ2-7|14|-|TRBV29-1
CSVGTQGAYYEQYF
TGCAGCGTTGGGACCCAGGGCGCCTACTACGAGCAGTACTTC
>-|TRBJ1-4|16|-|TRBV5-4
CASSLRGTATNEKLFF
TGTGCCAGCAGCTTGAGAGGGACTGCAACTAATGAAAAACTGTTTTTT
>TRBD1|TRBJ2-5|11|few|TRBV20-1
CSADRAQTQYF
TGCAGTGCTGACAGGGCCCAGACCCAGTACTTC
>TRBD1|TRBJ1-2|11|few|TRBV5-6
CASKWTGSYTF
TGTGCCAGCAAGTGGACAGGGAGCTACACCTTC
>TRBD1|TRBJ2-7|14|few|TRBV6-1
CASSRDRDLDEQYF
TGTGCCAGCAGTCGGGACAGGGACCTGGACGAGCAGTACTTC
>-|TRBJ2-7|12|-|TRBV6-1
CVVGSLTYEQYF
TGTGTCGTTGGGAGTTTGACCTACGAGCAGTACTTC
>-|TRBJ1-4|13|-|TRBV7-2
CASSFGQNEKLFF
TGTGCCAGCAGCTTTGGACAGAATGAAAAACTGTTTTTT
>TRBD1|TRBJ1-1|16|-|TRBV28
CASSQDRGYRNTEAFF
TGTGCCAGCAGCCAGGACAGGGGGTACAGGAACACTGAAGCTTTCTTT
>TRBD1|TRBJ2-3|15|-|TRBV18
CASSPVTGGTDTQYF
TGTGCCAGCTCACCAGTGACAGGGGGCACAGATACGCAGTATTTT
>-|TRBJ2-2|14|-|TRBV5-6
CASSRGGAWEELFF
TGTGCCAGCAGCCGGGGCGGGGCCTGGGAGGAGCTGTTTTTT
>-|TRBJ2-1|17|-|TRBV4-3
CASSQEGQAGSYNEQFF
TGCGCCAGCAGCCAAGAAGGTCAAGCCGGGAGCTACAATGAGCAGTTCTTC